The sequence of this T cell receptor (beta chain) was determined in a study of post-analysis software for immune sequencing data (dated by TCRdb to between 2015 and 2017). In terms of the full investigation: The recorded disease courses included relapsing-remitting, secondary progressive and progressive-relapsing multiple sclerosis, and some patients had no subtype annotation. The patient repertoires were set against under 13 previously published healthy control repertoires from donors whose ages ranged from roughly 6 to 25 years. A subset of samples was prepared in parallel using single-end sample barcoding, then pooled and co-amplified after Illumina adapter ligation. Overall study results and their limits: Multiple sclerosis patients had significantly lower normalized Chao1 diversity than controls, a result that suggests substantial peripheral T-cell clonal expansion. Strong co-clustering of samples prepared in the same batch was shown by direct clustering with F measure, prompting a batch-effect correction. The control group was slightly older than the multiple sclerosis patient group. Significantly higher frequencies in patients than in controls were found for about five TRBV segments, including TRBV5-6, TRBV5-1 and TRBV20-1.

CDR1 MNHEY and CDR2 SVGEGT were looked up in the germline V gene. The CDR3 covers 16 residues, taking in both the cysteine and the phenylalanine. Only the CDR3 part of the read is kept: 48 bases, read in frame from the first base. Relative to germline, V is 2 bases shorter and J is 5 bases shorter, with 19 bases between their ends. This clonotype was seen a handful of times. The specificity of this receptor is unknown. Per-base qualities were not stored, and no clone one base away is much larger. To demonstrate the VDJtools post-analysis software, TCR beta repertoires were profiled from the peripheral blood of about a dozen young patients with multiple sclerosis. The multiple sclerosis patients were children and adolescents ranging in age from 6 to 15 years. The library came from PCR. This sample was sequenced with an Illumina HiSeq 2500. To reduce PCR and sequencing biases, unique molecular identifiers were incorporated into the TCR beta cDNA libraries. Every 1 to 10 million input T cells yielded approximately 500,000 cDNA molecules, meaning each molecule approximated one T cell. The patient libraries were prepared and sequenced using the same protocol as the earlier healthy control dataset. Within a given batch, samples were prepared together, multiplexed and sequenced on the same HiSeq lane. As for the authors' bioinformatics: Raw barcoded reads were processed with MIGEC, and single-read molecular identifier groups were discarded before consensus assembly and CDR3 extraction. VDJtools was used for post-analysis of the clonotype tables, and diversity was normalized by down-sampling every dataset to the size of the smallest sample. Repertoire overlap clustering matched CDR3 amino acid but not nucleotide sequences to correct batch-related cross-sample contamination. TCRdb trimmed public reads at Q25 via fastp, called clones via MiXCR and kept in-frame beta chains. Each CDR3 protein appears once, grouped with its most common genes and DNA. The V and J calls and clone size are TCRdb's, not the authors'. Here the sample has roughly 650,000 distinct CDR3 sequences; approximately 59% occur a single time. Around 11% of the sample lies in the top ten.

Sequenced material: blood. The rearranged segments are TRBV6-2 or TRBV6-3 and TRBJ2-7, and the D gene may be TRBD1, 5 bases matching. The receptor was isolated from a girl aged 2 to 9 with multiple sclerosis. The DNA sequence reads TGTGCCAGCAGTTACGCAGGGCCACTTAGTAGGCACGAGCAGTACTTC. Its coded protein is CASSYAGPLSRHEQYF.